These T cell receptor beta chains were read from a single sample in a study of monozygotic twins with inflammatory bowel disease. TCRdb re-analyzed the 5' RACE reads; it lists each CDR3 protein once, without DNA. Recorded here are more than 350,000 distinct CDR3 sequences; the top ten clones represent about 2.4%. The sample was blood. Source of these receptors: a human donor with ulcerative colitis or Crohn's disease, or a healthy co-twin of an affected twin (not recorded which). Both conserved end residues are part of each CDR3.

TRBJ2-1,TRBV7-2,CASSNSVGLAVYNEQFF
TRBJ2-1,TRBV11-2,CASSLEKGNEQFF
TRBJ2-1,TRBV9,CASSDGSGQEQFF
TRBJ2-5,TRBV6-2/TRBV6-3,CASHWEAGETQYF
TRBJ2-5,TRBV7-2,CASSFRQGGETQYF
TRBJ1-1,TRBV6-1,CASRDQGYTEAFF
TRBJ2-5,TRBV5-1,CASSYGQGAETQYF
TRBJ2-7,TRBV7-2,CASSLQGAPYEQYF
TRBJ2-2,TRBV3-1,CASSQLQGVGGELFF
TRBJ2-3,TRBV28,CASSLSSGQMADTQYF
TRBJ2-7,TRBV5-1,CASRLADSYEQYF
TRBJ2-7,TRBV29-1,CSVEIGYEQYF
TRBJ2-1,TRBV27,CASSFPGSYNEQFF
TRBJ2-7,TRBV7-3,CASSAGGGLKSSYEQYF